What follows are 27 T cell receptor beta chains derived from one specimen sequenced in a study of blood T cell repertoires in COVID-19 (dated by TCRdb to 2019 to 2021). Libraries were constructed by the immunoSEQ multiplex PCR assay. The table was pulled from immuneACCESS by TCRdb, which kept in-frame rearrangements only. Such tables lose some clones; where checked, under half of the loss comes from unresolved V genes, and the rest has no known cause. Within this sample are about 71,000 clones, with 90% of them counted one time only. The ten largest clonotypes hold 5.1% of the sample. The sequenced material came from peripheral blood. These receptors were taken from a woman between 18 and 30 years old with acute or convalescent COVID-19.

This chain connects TRBV12-5 to TRBJ2-7; D perhaps matches TRBD2 (5 bases). CDR3 length equals 13 residues. V was cut by 1 base and J by 3 bases, with 7 bases left in between. Germline V gene lookup returns CDR1 LGHNT and CDR2 FRNRAP. The CDR3 nucleotides are TGTGCTAGTGGTTTGGACGCGGGCTACGAGCAGTACTTC. Residues: CASGLDAGYEQYF.

Here the CDR3 reads CAWSGTGYEQYF. The CDR3 nucleotides are TGTGCCTGGAGTGGGACAGGTTACGAGCAGTACTTC. This chain connects TRBV30 to TRBJ2-7; TRBD1 aligns across 7 bases. From germline, CDR1 is GTSNPN and CDR2 SVGIG (reference sequence). CDR3 size: 12 residues. The V gene end was trimmed by 1 base and the J gene end by 4 bases; junction bases not matched to a gene: 1.

This clone appeared a single time. The rearrangement links TRBV27 to TRBJ2-3, with D possibly matching TRBD1 (5 bases). Germline V gives CDR1 MNHEY, CDR2 SMNVEV (reference sequence). This CDR3 comprises 14 residues. V was pared by 6 bases and J by 2 bases, with 12 bases between. In DNA, the CDR3 is TGTGCCAGCAGGGGGCGGAGATACACAGATACGCAGTATTTT. Residues: CASRGRRYTDTQYF.

The chain employs TRBV6-2 or TRBV6-3 and TRBJ2-7, with D possibly matching TRBD1 (7 bases). The CDR3 length is 14 residues. The V and J ends lost 3 bases and 2 bases respectively, with 11 bases between them. CDR1 and CDR2 (germline): MNHEY, SVGEGT. The CDR3 loop reads CASSYSGGPYEQYF. The CDR3 DNA is TGTGCCAGCAGTTATTCAGGGGGGCCCTACGAGCAGTACTTC.

The chain combines TRBV19 with TRBJ1-4, with 7 bases that match TRBD1. The CDR3 consists of 14 residues. The V segment lost 7 bases and the J segment 4 bases; nucleotides outside the gene matches: 6. Germline CDR1 reads LNHDA; CDR2 reads SQIVND (reference sequence). The CDR3 nucleotides are TGTGCCAGTAACCGGGACAGAGATAATGAAAAACTGTTTTTT. Its protein is CASNRDRDNEKLFF.

This clone was counted a single time. V and J are TRBV19 and TRBJ1-1, with a tentative D call TRBD1 (6 bases). Deletions cut 10 bases from V and 8 bases from J, with 20 bases between. Germline V gives CDR1 LNHDA, CDR2 SQIVND (reference sequence). This CDR3 is 13 amino acids long. This CDR3 reads CATEGPLTGEAFF. Written as DNA, the CDR3 is TGTGCCACCGAGGGACCCCTTACAGGGGAAGCTTTCTTT. The variable domain in full, completed from reference TRBV19 and TRBJ1-1, reads DGGITQSPKYLFRKEGQNVTLSCEQNLNHDAMYWYRQDPGQGLRLIYYSQIVNDFQKGDIAEGYSVSREKKESFPLTVTSAQKNPTAFYLCATEGPLTGEAFFGQGTRLTVV.

The genes are TRBV7-9 and TRBJ2-5; 7 bases are shared with TRBD2. The CDR3 spans 14 residues. With V trimmed by 5 bases and J by 4 bases, 7 bases remained unmatched. From germline, CDR1 is SEHNR and CDR2 FQNEAQ (reference sequence). The CDR3 loop is CASSRLAPRETQYF. CDR3 nucleotides: TGTGCCAGCAGCCGACTAGCCCCGCGAGAGACCCAGTACTTC.

The V call is TRBV12-1, the J call TRBJ1-1; the D call TRBD1 from the table was never checked on the DNA. TRBV12-1 is described as a pseudogene. The CDR3 totals 15 residues. The CDR3 protein is CASSFISLGGTEAFF. As DNA, the CDR3 is TGTGCCAGCAGCTTCATCTCCTTAGGGGGCACTGAAGCTTTCTTT.

The rearrangement links TRBV12-3 or TRBV12-4 to TRBJ1-1; no firm D call. The CDR3 loop spans 13 amino acids. Trimming removed 5 bases at V and 1 base at J, with 8 bases between. The CDR3: CASSPEGNTEAFF. The CDR3 nucleotides are TGTGCCAGCAGTCCGGAGGGGAACACTGAAGCTTTCTTT.

CDR3 DNA sequence: TGTGCCAGCAGCTTAGCCCCTAGCGGGGCTAAAGATACGCAGTATTTT. This encodes CASSLAPSGAKDTQYF. The chain is built from TRBV7-2 and TRBJ2-3; the match to TRBD2 covers 9 bases. Germline V gives CDR1 SGHTA, CDR2 FQGNSA. The J segment lost 5 bases and the V segment lost 0 bases, leaving 6 bases of the junction unmatched. CDR3 length: 16 residues.

The chain has TRBV6-1 and TRBJ1-6; 8 bases map to TRBD1. Germline V lookup: CDR1 MNHNS, CDR2 SASEGT. This CDR3 is built from 16 residues. Trimming removed 4 bases from V and 0 bases from J; junction bases left unmatched: 2. The CDR3 nucleotides are TGTGCCAGCAGTGCCGACAGGGGCTCCTATAATTCACCCCTCCACTTT. It translates to CASSADRGSYNSPLHF.

This chain links TRBV6-5 with TRBJ2-1; 7 positions agree with TRBD2. CDR1 is MNHEY and CDR2 is SVGAGI in the germline V gene. The CDR3 sequence is 14 residues long. V shed 5 bases, J shed 10 bases, and the junction held 11 bases outside the gene matches. The CDR3 spells CASSPQSGLLEQFF. CDR3 coding DNA: TGTGCCAGCAGTCCTCAATCGGGACTACTAGAGCAGTTCTTC.

This sequence joins TRBV2 and TRBJ1-1, with TRBD1 matching 8 bases. CDR1 and CDR2 (germline): SNHLY, FYNNEI. The CDR3 length is 14 residues. Trimming removed 6 bases from V and 6 bases from J; junction bases left unmatched: 9. This CDR3 reads CASSADRASAEAFF. As DNA, the CDR3 is TGTGCCAGCAGCGCGGACAGGGCGAGTGCTGAAGCTTTCTTT.

This chain links TRBV3-1 (or the pseudogene TRBV3-2) with TRBJ2-4; 12 bases line up with TRBD2. This CDR3 is built from 15 residues. Germline CDR1 is LGHDT and CDR2 is YNNKEL (reference sequence). V shed 1 base and J 10 bases; nucleotides not matched to a gene: 5. The CDR3 sequence is CASSQALAGGPIQYF. The CDR3 DNA is TGTGCCAGCAGCCAAGCTCTAGCGGGAGGGCCTATTCAGTACTTC.

The rearrangement links TRBV27 to TRBJ1-1; D call uncertain. In germline, CDR1 is MNHEY, CDR2 SMNVEV (reference sequence). The CDR3 is 13 amino acids. The ends were cut back, 8 bases at V and 1 base at J, with 11 bases in the middle. The CDR3, as DNA: TGTGCCAGCGGAAACAGACAGAACACTGAAGCTTTCTTT. Its translation: CASGNRQNTEAFF.

The gene calls are TRBV10-2 and TRBJ1-2, with D unresolved. The CDR3 is made up of 14 amino acids. The V and J ends lost 5 bases and 2 bases respectively, with 12 bases between them. The germline V gene encodes CDR1 WSHSY and CDR2 SAAADI. Here the CDR3 DNA reads TGCGCCAGCAGTCCATCTGACACCAACTATGGCTACACCTTC. Amino acid sequence: CASSPSDTNYGYTF.

J is TRBJ1-6 and V is TRBV4-1; maybe TRBD1 (6 bases). CDR3 length: 14 residues. Germline V CDR1 and CDR2: MGHRA, YSYEKL. Trimming stripped 0 bases from V and 9 bases from J, with 9 bases between. CDR3 in DNA: TGCGCCAGCAGCCAAGATAGGGGGTCTTCACCCCTCCACTTT. Translated: CASSQDRGSSPLHF.

The chain uses TRBV19 and TRBJ1-4; 8 nucleotides line up with TRBD1. The junction had 6 bases not matched to a gene; V was cut back by 5 bases and J by 7 bases. The CDR3 runs to 14 residues. The germline gives CDR1 LNHDA, CDR2 SQIVND (reference sequence). CDR3 protein: CASSADRGIEKLFF. The CDR3 DNA is TGTGCCAGTAGTGCAGACAGGGGAATTGAAAAACTGTTTTTT.

The chain links TRBV4-3 to TRBJ2-3; 14 bases align to TRBD2. The V and J ends lost 4 bases and 4 bases, in that order; junction bases with no gene match: 10. The germline gives CDR1 LGHNA, CDR2 YSLEER. This CDR3 has 18 residues. CDR3 in DNA: TGCGCCAGCAGCCCTGGGACTAGCGGGAGTTTGTTGGCAGATACGCAGTATTTT. Translated, it gives CASSPGTSGSLLADTQYF.

V gene TRBV19 combines with J gene TRBJ1-5, with D possibly TRBD1 on 5 matching bases. This CDR3 region has 15 residues. Germline assignment: CDR1 LNHDA and CDR2 SQIVND (reference sequence). Trimming took off 5 bases at V and 7 bases at J, with 18 bases between the two ends. The CDR3: CASSPRWGPGQPQHF. CDR3 nucleotides: TGTGCCAGTAGTCCCCGGTGGGGCCCGGGCCAGCCCCAGCATTTT.

The J gene is TRBJ2-4, the V gene TRBV28, with TRBD1 matching over 10 bases. In germline, CDR1 is MDHEN, CDR2 SYDVKM. The J segment lost 5 bases and the V segment lost 7 bases, leaving 8 bases of the junction unmatched. The CDR3 runs to 15 residues. As DNA, the CDR3 is TGTGCCAGCAAAATAGCCGGGACAGGGGAAAACATTCAGTACTTC. Its translation: CASKIAGTGENIQYF.

The chain is built from TRBV19 and TRBJ1-5; 7 bases fit TRBD1. V trimming: 4 bases; J trimming: 3 bases; junction bases outside the gene matches: 9. Germline values: CDR1 LNHDA, CDR2 SQIVND (reference sequence). The CDR3 runs 16 residues. The CDR3 spells CASSTPRTGYNQPQHF. The CDR3 DNA sequence: TGTGCCAGTAGTACCCCTCGGACAGGTTACAATCAGCCCCAGCATTTT.

This rearrangement joins TRBV12-5 to TRBJ1-3, with TRBD1 as a possible D gene (6 bases). Germline V lookup: CDR1 LGHNT, CDR2 FRNRAP. V was trimmed by 6 bases and J by 0 bases, leaving 12 bases between them. The CDR3 length is 15 residues. This chain's CDR3 is CASGLDRYSGNTIYF. In DNA form, the CDR3 reads TGTGCTAGTGGCCTTGACAGGTACTCTGGAAACACCATATATTTT.

The sample holds one count of this clone. The chain couples TRBV9 to TRBJ1-2, with D uncertain. There are 14 residues in the CDR3. The germline V gene encodes CDR1 SGDLS and CDR2 YYNGEE. Trimming shortened V by 2 bases and J by 7 bases, and 15 bases separated the two germline ends. CDR3 DNA: TGTGCCAGCAGCGTGGCGCGGCTCAGCGTTGGCTACACCTTC. Protein product: CASSVARLSVGYTF.

Note on this clone: The junction shows a germline mismatch at one end, possibly a read error. The chain is built from TRBV12-3 or TRBV12-4 and TRBJ2-1; the D is unclear. The CDR3 runs to 13 residues. The CDR3 sequence: CASSSDSDNEQFF. The CDR3, as DNA: TGTGCCAGCAGCTCAGACTCCGACAATGAGCAGTTCTTC.

The genes are TRBV10-3 and TRBJ2-7; 10 bases match TRBD1. CDR1 ENHRY and CDR2 SYGVKD come from the germline V gene. The V segment lost 8 bases and the J segment 5 bases; nucleotides outside the gene matches: 6. The CDR3 is made up of 13 amino acids. The CDR3 nucleotides are TGTGCCATCGGCCTTGGACAGGGGGACGAGCAGTACTTC. This codes for CAIGLGQGDEQYF.

J is TRBJ1-1 and V is TRBV5-1; the D gene is possibly TRBD1 (5 bases). Germline CDR1 reads SGHRS; CDR2 reads YFSETQ. V dropped 0 bases and J dropped 7 bases, with 16 bases sitting between them. This CDR3 spans 15 amino acids. The CDR3, as DNA: TGCGCCAGCAGCTTGGTCCAGGGCCCGCAAAATGAAGCTTTCTTT. Translation gives CASSLVQGPQNEAFF.